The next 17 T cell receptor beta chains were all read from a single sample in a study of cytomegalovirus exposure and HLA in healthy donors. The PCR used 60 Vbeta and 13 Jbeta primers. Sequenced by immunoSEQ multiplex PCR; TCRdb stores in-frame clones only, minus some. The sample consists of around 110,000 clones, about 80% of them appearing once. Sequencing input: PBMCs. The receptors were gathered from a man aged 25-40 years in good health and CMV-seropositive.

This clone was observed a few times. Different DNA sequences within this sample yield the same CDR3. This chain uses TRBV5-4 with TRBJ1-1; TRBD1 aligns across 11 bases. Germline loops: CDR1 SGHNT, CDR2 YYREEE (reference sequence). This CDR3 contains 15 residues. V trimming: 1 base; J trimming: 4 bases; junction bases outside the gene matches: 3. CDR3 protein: CASSLPGTGGTEAFF. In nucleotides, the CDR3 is TGTGCCAGCAGCTTGCCCGGGACAGGGGGCACTGAAGCTTTCTTT.

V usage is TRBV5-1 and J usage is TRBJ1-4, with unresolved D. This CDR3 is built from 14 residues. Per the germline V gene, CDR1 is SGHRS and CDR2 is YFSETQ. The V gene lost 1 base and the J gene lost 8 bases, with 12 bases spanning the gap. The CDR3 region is CASSLTGQPEKLFF. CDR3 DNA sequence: TGCGCCAGCAGCTTGACGGGTCAGCCGGAAAAACTGTTTTTT.

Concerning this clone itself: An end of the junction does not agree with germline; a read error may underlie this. The chain's CDR3 is CASSISRGGLMNTEASF. The CDR3 coding sequence is TGTGCCAGTAGTATATCAAGGGGGGGGCTTATGAACACTGAAGCTTCCTTT. The chain recombines TRBV19 with TRBJ1-1, with D possibly being TRBD1 (6 bases). This CDR3 is built from 17 residues. Germline V gene sequence: CDR1 LNHDA, CDR2 SQIVND (reference sequence). The full variable domain, completed using reference TRBV19 and TRBJ1-1, is DGGITQSPKYLFRKEGQNVTLSCEQNLNHDAMYWYRQDPGQGLRLIYYSQIVNDFQKGDIAEGYSVSREKKESFPLTVTSAQKNPTAFYLCASSISRGGLMNTEASFGQGTRLTVV.

The CDR3 is CASSLRTGSNYGYTF. CDR3 nucleotide sequence: TGCGCCAGCAGCTTACGGACAGGGAGTAACTATGGCTACACCTTC. The genes are TRBV5-1 and TRBJ1-2; 8 bases are shared with TRBD1. This CDR3 comprises 15 residues. Germline CDR1 SGHRS, CDR2 YFSETQ. The junction had 4 bases not matched to a gene; V was cut back by 2 bases and J by 1 base.

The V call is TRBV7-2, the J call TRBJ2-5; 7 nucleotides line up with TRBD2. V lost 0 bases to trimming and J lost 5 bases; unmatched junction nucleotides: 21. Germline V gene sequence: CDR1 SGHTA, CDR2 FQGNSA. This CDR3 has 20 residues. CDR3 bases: TGTGCCAGCAGCTTAGCGTTGGGGGGAGGGTGGCTAGCGAAGTCGGAGACCCAGTACTTC. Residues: CASSLALGGGWLAKSETQYF.

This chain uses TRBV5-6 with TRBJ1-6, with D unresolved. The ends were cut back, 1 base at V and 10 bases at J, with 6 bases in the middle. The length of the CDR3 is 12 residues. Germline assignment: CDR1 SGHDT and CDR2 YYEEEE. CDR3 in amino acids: CASSLLDSPLHF. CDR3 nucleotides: TGTGCCAGCAGCTTGCTAGACTCACCCCTCCACTTT.

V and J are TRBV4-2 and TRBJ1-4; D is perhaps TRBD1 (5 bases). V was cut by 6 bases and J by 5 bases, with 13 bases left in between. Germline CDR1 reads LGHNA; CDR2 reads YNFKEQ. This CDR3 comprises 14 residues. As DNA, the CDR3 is TGTGCCAGCAGGTCAGGGTACATCAATGAAAAACTGTTTTTT. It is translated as CASRSGYINEKLFF.

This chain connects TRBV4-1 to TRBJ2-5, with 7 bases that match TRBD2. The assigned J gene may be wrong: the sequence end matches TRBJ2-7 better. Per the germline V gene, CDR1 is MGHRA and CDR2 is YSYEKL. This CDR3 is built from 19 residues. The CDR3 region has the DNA TGCGCCAGCAGCCTCGACGAGGGAGGGTATGGACTCGTGGCCTACGAGCAGTACTTC. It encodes CASSLDEGGYGLVAYEQYF.

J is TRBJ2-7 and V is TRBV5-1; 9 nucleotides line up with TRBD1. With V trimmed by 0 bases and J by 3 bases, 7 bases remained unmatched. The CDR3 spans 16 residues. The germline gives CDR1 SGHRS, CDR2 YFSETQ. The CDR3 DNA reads TGCGCCAGCAGCTTGGCATCAGGACAGGGGTTCTACGAGCAGTACTTC. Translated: CASSLASGQGFYEQYF. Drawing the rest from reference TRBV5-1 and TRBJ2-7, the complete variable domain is KAGVTQTPRYLIKTRGQQVTLSCSPISGHRSVSWYQQTPGQGLQFLFEYFSETQRNKGNFPGRFSGRQFSNSRSEMNVSTLELGDSALYLCASSLASGQGFYEQYFGPGTRLTVT.

The CDR3 nucleotides read TGTGCCAGCTCACCAACACGGACAGGTCCCGGGCAGCCCCAGCATTTT. Protein sequence: CASSPTRTGPGQPQHF. V usage is TRBV18 and J usage is TRBJ1-5; 7 bases map to TRBD1. Trimming took 2 bases from V and 7 from J; bases not matched to a gene: 11. Per the germline V gene, CDR1 is KGHSH and CDR2 is LQKENI. The CDR3 is 16 residues long.

CDR3 sequence reads: CASSLEGGRNEKLFF. DNA of the CDR3: TGTGCCAGCAGCTTGGAAGGGGGCAGAAATGAAAAACTGTTTTTT. The chain employs TRBV5-4 and TRBJ1-4; 7 nucleotides agree with TRBD1. The CDR3 runs to 15 residues. Germline V CDR1 and CDR2: SGHNT, YYREEE (reference sequence). V lost 0 bases and J lost 5; bases outside the gene matches: 4.

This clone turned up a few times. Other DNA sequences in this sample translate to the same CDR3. In nucleotides, the CDR3 is TGTGCCAGTAGAGACCGTAGGGACAGATACGAAGCTTTCTTT. It codes for CASRDRRDRYEAFF. V usage is TRBV19 and J usage is TRBJ1-1, with 7 positions matching TRBD1. V shed 6 bases and J 8 bases; nucleotides not matched to a gene: 12. The CDR3 is 14 residues long. CDR1 is LNHDA, CDR2 SQIVND, per germline (reference sequence). The variable domain in full, completed from reference TRBV19 and TRBJ1-1, reads DGGITQSPKYLFRKEGQNVTLSCEQNLNHDAMYWYRQDPGQGLRLIYYSQIVNDFQKGDIAEGYSVSREKKESFPLTVTSAQKNPTAFYLCASRDRRDRYEAFFGQGTRLTVV.

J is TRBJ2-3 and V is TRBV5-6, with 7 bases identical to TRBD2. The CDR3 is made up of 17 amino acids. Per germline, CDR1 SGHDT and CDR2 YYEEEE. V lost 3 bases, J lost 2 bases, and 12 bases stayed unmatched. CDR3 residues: CASSSGLGEGNTDTQYF. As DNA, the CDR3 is TGTGCCAGCAGCTCGGGCTTGGGGGAGGGAAACACAGATACGCAGTATTTT. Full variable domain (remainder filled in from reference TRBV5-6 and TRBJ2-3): DAGVTQSPTHLIKTRGQQVTLRCSPKSGHDTVSWYQQALGQGPQFIFQYYEEEERQRGNFPDRFSGHQFPNYSSELNVNALLLGDSALYLCASSSGLGEGNTDTQYFGPGTRLTVL.

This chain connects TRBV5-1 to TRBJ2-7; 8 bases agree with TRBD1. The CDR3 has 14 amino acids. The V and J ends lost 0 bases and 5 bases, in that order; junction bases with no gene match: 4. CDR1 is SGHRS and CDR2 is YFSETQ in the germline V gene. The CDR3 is CASSLVAGGDEQYF. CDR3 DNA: TGCGCCAGCAGCTTGGTGGCAGGGGGCGACGAGCAGTACTTC. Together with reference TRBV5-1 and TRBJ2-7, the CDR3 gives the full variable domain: KAGVTQTPRYLIKTRGQQVTLSCSPISGHRSVSWYQQTPGQGLQFLFEYFSETQRNKGNFPGRFSGRQFSNSRSEMNVSTLELGDSALYLCASSLVAGGDEQYFGPGTRLTVT.

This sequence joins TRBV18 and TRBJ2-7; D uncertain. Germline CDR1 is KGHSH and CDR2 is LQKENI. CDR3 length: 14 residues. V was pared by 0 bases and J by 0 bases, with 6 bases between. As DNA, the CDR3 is TGTGCCAGCTCACCACCGAGTAGCTCCTACGAGCAGTACTTC. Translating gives CASSPPSSSYEQYF.

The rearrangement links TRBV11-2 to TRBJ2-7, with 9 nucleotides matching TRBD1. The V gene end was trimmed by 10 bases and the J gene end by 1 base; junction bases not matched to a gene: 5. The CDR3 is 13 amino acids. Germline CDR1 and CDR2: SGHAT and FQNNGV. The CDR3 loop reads CATSGTGSYEQYF. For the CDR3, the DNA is TGTGCCACCTCCGGGACAGGGTCCTACGAGCAGTACTTC.

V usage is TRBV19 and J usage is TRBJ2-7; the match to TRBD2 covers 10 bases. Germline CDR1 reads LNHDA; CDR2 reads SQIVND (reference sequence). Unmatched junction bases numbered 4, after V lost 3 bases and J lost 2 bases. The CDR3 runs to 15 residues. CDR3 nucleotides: TGTGCCAGTAGTATTGGTACTAGCGGGGCCTACGAGCAGTACTTC. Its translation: CASSIGTSGAYEQYF.